In its sample, the clone carrying this T cell receptor (beta chain) was seen once. The CDR3 loop spans 16 amino acids. Trimming left V 4 bases short and J 0 bases short, with 10 bases between. Looked up from germline, CDR1 is ENHRY and CDR2 is SYGVKD. The data originate from a study of T cell changes during pregnancy in multiple sclerosis. The repertoire was sequenced with immunoSEQ multiplex PCR; TCRdb's copy has only in-frame clones and lacks some. The sample carries tens of thousands of clones, around 90% recorded once. The input for sequencing was CD4+ T cells from peripheral blood mononuclear cells, taken in the second trimester of pregnancy. This clonotype was sampled from a female donor in good health, enrolled as a control in a pregnancy study. The chain links TRBV10-3 to TRBJ1-6; the D is unclear. CDR3 DNA sequence: TGTGCCATCAGTGCGCCCGCCAGCTCCTATAATTCACCCCTCCACTTT. It codes for CAISAPASSYNSPLHF.